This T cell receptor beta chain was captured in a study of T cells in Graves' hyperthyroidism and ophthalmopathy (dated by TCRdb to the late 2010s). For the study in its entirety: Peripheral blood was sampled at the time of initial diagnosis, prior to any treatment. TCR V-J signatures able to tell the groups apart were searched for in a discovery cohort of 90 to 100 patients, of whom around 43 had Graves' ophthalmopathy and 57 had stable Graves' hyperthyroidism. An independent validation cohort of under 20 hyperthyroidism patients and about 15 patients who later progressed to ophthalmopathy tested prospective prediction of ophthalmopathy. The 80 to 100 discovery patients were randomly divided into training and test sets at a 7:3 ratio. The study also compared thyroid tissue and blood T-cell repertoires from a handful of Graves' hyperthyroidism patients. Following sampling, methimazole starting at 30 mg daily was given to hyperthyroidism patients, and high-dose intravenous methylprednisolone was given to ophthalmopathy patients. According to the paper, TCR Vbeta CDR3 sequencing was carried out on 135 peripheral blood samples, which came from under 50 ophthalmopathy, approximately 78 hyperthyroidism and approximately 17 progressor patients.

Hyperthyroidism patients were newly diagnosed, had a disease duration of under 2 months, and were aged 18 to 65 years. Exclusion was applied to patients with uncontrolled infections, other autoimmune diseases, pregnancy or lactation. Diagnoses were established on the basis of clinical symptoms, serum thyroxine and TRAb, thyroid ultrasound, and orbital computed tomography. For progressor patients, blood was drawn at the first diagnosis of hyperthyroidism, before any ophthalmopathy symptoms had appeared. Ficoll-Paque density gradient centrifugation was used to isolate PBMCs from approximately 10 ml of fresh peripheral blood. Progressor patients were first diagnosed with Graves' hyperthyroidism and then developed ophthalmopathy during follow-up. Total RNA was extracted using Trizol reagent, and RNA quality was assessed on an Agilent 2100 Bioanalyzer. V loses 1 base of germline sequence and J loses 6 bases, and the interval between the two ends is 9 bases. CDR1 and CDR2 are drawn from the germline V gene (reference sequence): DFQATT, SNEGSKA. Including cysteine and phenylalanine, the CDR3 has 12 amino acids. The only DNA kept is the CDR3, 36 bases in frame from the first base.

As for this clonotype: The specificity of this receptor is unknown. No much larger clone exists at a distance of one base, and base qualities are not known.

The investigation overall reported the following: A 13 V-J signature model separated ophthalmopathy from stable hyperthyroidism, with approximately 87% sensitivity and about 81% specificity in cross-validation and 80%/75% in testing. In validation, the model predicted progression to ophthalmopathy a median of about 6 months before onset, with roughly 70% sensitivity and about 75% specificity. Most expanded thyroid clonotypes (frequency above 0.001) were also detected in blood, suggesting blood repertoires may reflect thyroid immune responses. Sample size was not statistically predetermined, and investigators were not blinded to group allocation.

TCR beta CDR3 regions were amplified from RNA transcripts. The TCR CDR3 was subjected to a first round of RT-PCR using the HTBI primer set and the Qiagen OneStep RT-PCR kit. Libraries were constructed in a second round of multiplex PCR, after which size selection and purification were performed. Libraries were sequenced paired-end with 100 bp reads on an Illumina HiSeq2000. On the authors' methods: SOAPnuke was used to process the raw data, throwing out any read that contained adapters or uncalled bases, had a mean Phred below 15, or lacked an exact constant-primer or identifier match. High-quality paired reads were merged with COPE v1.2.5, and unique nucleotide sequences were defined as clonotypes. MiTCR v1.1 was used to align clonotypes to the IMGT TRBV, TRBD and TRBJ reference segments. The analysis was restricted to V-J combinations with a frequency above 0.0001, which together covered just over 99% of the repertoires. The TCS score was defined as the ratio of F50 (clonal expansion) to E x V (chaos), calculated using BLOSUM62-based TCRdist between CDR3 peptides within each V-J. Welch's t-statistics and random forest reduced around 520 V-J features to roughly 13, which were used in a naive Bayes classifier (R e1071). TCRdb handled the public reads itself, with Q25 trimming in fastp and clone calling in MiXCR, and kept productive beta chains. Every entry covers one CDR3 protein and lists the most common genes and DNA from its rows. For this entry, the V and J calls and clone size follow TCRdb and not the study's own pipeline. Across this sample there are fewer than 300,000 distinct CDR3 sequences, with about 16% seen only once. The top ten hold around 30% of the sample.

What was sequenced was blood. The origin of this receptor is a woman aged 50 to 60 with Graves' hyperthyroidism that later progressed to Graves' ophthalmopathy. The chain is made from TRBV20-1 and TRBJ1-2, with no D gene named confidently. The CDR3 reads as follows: CSARAKENGYTF. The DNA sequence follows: TGCAGTGCTAGAGCGAAGGAGAATGGCTACACCTTC.